A selection of T cell receptor beta chains follows, all from one sample in a study of blood T cell repertoires in COVID-19. Produced via immunoSEQ multiplex PCR; TCRdb's table is partial and in-frame only. The table shows 55,000 to 75,000 clones, with about 80% occurring only once. Input material: peripheral blood. These receptor sequences come from a man in his sixties or seventies with acute or convalescent COVID-19. Both conserved end residues are part of each CDR3. D genes are given only for firm matches. Clone size is shown for a subset of rows, as once, few, many or a class of expanded clone.

clone size	V gene	D gene	J gene	CDR3 protein	CDR3 DNA
-	TRBV2	TRBD2	TRBJ2-4	CASRAGTSGSGSKNIQYF	TGTGCCAGCAGGGCCGGGACTAGCGGGAGCGGGTCCAAAAACATTCAGTACTTC
-	TRBV11-2	-	TRBJ1-3	CASSFTGVPGNTIYF	TGTGCCAGCAGCTTTACGGGGGTCCCTGGAAACACCATATATTTT
-	TRBV10-3	-	TRBJ2-7	CAISEFGSSYEQYF	TGTGCCATCAGTGAGTTCGGGAGCTCCTACGAGCAGTACTTC
-	TRBV23-1	TRBD1	TRBJ1-1	CASSQSWTGYAGNTEAFF	TGCGCCAGCAGTCAATCGTGGACAGGATACGCCGGGAACACTGAAGCTTTCTTT
-	TRBV19	-	TRBJ2-1	CASSTRGGGSYDEQFF	TGTGCCAGTAGTACGAGGGGGGGCGGGAGTTACGATGAGCAGTTCTTC
-	TRBV10-3	TRBD2	TRBJ2-1	CAISEQASGRNEQFF	TGTGCCATCAGTGAGCAGGCTAGCGGGCGGAATGAGCAGTTCTTC
-	TRBV18	-	TRBJ1-1	CASSRRDMNTEAFF	TGTGCCAGCTCACGGAGAGATATGAACACTGAAGCTTTCTTT
many	TRBV7-9	TRBD1	TRBJ2-7	CASSSDRESGEQYF	TGTGCCAGCAGCTCCGACAGGGAGTCTGGGGAGCAGTACTTC
-	TRBV6-2/TRBV6-3	TRBD1	TRBJ1-2	CASSYKGQALYGYTF	TGTGCCAGCAGTTACAAAGGACAGGCCCTCTATGGCTACACCTTC
-	TRBV6-2/TRBV6-3	-	TRBJ2-3	CASSERYVTDTQYF	TGTGCCAGCAGTGAGCGGTACGTCACAGATACGCAGTATTTT
-	TRBV14	TRBD2	TRBJ2-1	CASSQDRASGTYNEQFF	TGTGCCAGCAGCCAAGATAGGGCTAGCGGGACCTACAATGAGCAGTTCTTC
-	TRBV4-1	-	TRBJ2-7	CASSQDQAGAFYEQYF	TGCGCCAGCAGCCAAGATCAGGCCGGCGCCTTCTACGAGCAGTACTTC
few	TRBV28	-	TRBJ2-1	CASSQGLARNEQFF	TGTGCCAGCAGCCAAGGGCTAGCGAGGAATGAGCAGTTCTTC
few	TRBV10-1	-	TRBJ1-1	CASRSTANTEAFF	TGCGCCAGCAGATCGACAGCAAACACTGAAGCTTTCTTT
few	TRBV2	TRBD1	TRBJ1-1	CASSGTALNTEAFF	TGTGCCAGCTCTGGGACAGCATTGAACACTGAAGCTTTCTTT
-	TRBV28	TRBD1	TRBJ2-1	CASSPTTGQYNEQFF	TGTGCCAGCAGTCCCACAACGGGACAGTACAATGAGCAGTTCTTC
-	TRBV5-1	TRBD2	TRBJ2-5	CASSPVAGPEETQYF	TGCGCCAGCAGCCCGGTAGCGGGTCCGGAGGAGACCCAGTACTTC
once	TRBV5-6	TRBD2	TRBJ2-1	CASSLDMTSANNEQFF	TGTGCCAGCAGCTTGGATATGACTAGCGCGAACAATGAGCAGTTCTTC
-	TRBV5-1	TRBD1	TRBJ2-1	CASSILGQLNNEQFF	TGCGCCAGCAGCATCCTGGGACAGCTAAACAATGAGCAGTTCTTC
-	TRBV9	TRBD1	TRBJ1-5	CASSEGTSSTGNQPQHF	TGTGCCAGCAGCGAAGGCACCTCCTCGACAGGGAATCAGCCCCAGCATTTT
-	TRBV10-3	-	TRBJ1-4	CAISRGINEKLFF	TGTGCCATCAGTAGGGGAATTAATGAAAAACTGTTTTTT
-	TRBV6-5	-	TRBJ1-1	CASSPRRADTEAFF	TGTGCCAGCAGTCCCAGGAGGGCGGACACTGAAGCTTTCTTT
-	TRBV28	-	TRBJ1-2	CASREQGSGYTF	TGTGCCAGCAGGGAACAGGGATCGGGCTACACCTTC
-	TRBV7-6	-	TRBJ2-7	CASSAGTLSYEQYF	TGTGCCAGCAGCGCCGGGACACTCTCCTACGAGCAGTACTTC
-	TRBV28	TRBD1	TRBJ2-5	CASSAEDRELSHPLGTQYF	TGTGCCAGCAGTGCCGAAGACAGGGAGTTGTCCCATCCCTTAGGGACCCAGTACTTC
few	TRBV6-5	-	TRBJ1-1	CASRLGGGTEAFF	TGTGCCAGCAGATTGGGGGGTGGCACTGAAGCTTTCTTT
-	TRBV6-2/TRBV6-3	TRBD2	TRBJ2-1	CASSYWSGTSGNNEQFF	TGTGCCAGCAGTTACTGGTCCGGGACTAGCGGTAACAATGAGCAGTTCTTC
-	TRBV4-3	-	TRBJ1-4	CASSQSGRETEKLFF	TGCGCCAGCAGCCAATCAGGGCGAGAGACCGAAAAACTGTTTTTT
-	TRBV7-2	-	TRBJ2-1	CASSFDNGLNEQFF	TGTGCCAGCAGCTTTGACAATGGACTCAATGAGCAGTTCTTC
-	TRBV14	TRBD2	TRBJ2-5	CASSTRTSGSEETQYF	TGTGCCAGCAGCACCAGGACTAGCGGGAGTGAAGAGACCCAGTACTTC
-	TRBV12-5	-	TRBJ1-5	CASGLEVGQPQHF	TGTGCTAGTGGTTTGGAAGTCGGTCAGCCCCAGCATTTT
-	TRBV6-5	TRBD1	TRBJ1-2	CASSIQGGSYTF	TGTGCCAGCAGCATACAGGGGGGGAGCTACACCTTC
-	TRBV2	-	TRBJ1-5	CASRDTYQPQHF	TGTGCCAGCAGGGACACGTATCAGCCCCAGCATTTT
-	TRBV19	TRBD1	TRBJ1-2	CASIQTGAYGYTF	TGTGCCAGTATTCAAACAGGGGCCTATGGCTACACCTTC
-	TRBV4-1	-	TRBJ1-2	CASSQERGANYGYTF	TGCGCCAGCAGCCAAGAGCGCGGGGCCAACTATGGCTACACCTTC
-	TRBV19	TRBD2	TRBJ2-3	CATWGRALAGATDTQYF	TGTGCCACCTGGGGGAGGGCACTAGCGGGAGCCACAGATACGCAGTATTTT
-	TRBV21-1	-	TRBJ2-7	CASQSAGASYEQYF	TGTGCCAGCCAGTCCGCGGGCGCCTCCTACGAGCAGTACTTC
-	TRBV19	-	TRBJ1-1	CASHTAGGRTEAFF	TGTGCCAGTCACACAGCCGGGGGGCGGACTGAAGCTTTCTTT
few	TRBV11-2	-	TRBJ2-1	CASSSGLTGNYNEQFF	TGTGCCAGCAGCTCTGGCCTTACAGGAAATTACAATGAGCAGTTCTTC
-	TRBV24-1	-	TRBJ2-2	CATSDLRGYNTGELFF	TGTGCCACCAGTGATTTGCGGGGGTACAACACCGGGGAGCTGTTTTTT
-	TRBV5-4	-	TRBJ2-7	CASSSSAGTRGIYEQYF	TGTGCCAGCAGCTCCTCGGCCGGGACACGAGGGATCTACGAGCAGTACTTC
-	TRBV6-2/TRBV6-3	-	TRBJ2-3	CASSAILVFTDTQYF	TGTGCCAGCAGTGCTATACTAGTCTTCACAGATACGCAGTATTTT
-	TRBV5-1	TRBD2	TRBJ2-7	CASSPPGGRRVEQYF	TGCGCCAGCAGCCCCCCGGGCGGGAGGAGGGTCGAGCAGTACTTC
-	TRBV24-1	TRBD1	TRBJ2-7	CATSDRDRSSYEQYF	TGTGCCACCAGTGATCGGGACAGGAGCTCCTACGAGCAGTACTTC
-	TRBV19	TRBD1	TRBJ2-2	CASSIVYSWDRDSTGELFF	TGTGCCAGTAGTATAGTCTATTCCTGGGACAGGGATAGCACCGGGGAGCTGTTTTTT
-	TRBV15	-	TRBJ1-1	CATSIQDTGPAFF	TGTGCCACCAGCATACAGGACACCGGGCCAGCTTTCTTT
few	TRBV6-5	-	TRBJ1-4	CASSYGIEGIYEKLFF	TGTGCCAGCAGTTACGGGATTGAGGGAATTTACGAAAAACTGTTTTTT
-	TRBV27	-	TRBJ1-1	CASSPNRGANTEAFF	TGTGCCAGCAGCCCAAACCGGGGGGCGAACACTGAAGCTTTCTTT
-	TRBV3-1/TRBV3-2	TRBD1	TRBJ1-2	CASSFGQGDGYTF	TGTGCCAGCAGCTTCGGACAGGGGGATGGCTACACCTTC
-	TRBV5-1	-	TRBJ1-5	CASSLGEHNQPQHF	TGCGCCAGCAGCTTGGGCGAGCACAATCAGCCCCAGCATTTT
few	TRBV5-4	-	TRBJ2-6	CASSGGGGGANVLTF	TGTGCCAGCAGCGGTGGGGGCGGTGGGGCCAACGTCCTGACTTTC
-	TRBV5-8	TRBD1	TRBJ2-7	CASGGRYGTGKVAAREQYF	TGTGCCAGCGGCGGCCGGTATGGGACAGGGAAGGTCGCAGCCCGCGAGCAGTACTTC
-	TRBV7-9	-	TRBJ1-1	CASSLVAGMNTEAFF	TGTGCCAGCAGCTTAGTCGCGGGAATGAACACTGAAGCTTTCTTT
-	TRBV10-3	-	TRBJ1-2	CAISDRRGHGYTF	TGTGCCATCAGTGACAGGCGGGGTCACGGCTACACCTTC
once	TRBV10-2	TRBD2	TRBJ2-1	CASSGLAGAVSEQFF	TGCGCCAGCAGTGGACTAGCGGGAGCAGTCAGTGAGCAGTTCTTC
-	TRBV27	TRBD2	TRBJ2-3	CASTLEGSGLAGVADTQYF	TGTGCCAGCACCTTGGAGGGGTCGGGACTAGCGGGAGTAGCAGATACGCAGTATTTT
-	TRBV27	-	TRBJ2-3	CASSPLLRAFSTDTQYF	TGTGCCAGCAGTCCCCTCTTGAGGGCCTTTAGCACAGATACGCAGTATTTT
few	TRBV28	TRBD1	TRBJ2-5	CASSTGTGVSETQYF	TGTGCCAGCAGCACCGGGACAGGGGTTTCAGAGACCCAGTACTTC
-	TRBV19	-	TRBJ2-4	CASRGTLAKNIQYF	TGTGCCAGTAGGGGGACTCTAGCCAAAAACATTCAGTACTTC